This TCR beta chain was recovered during a study of blood T cell repertoires in COVID-19. This table comes from immunoSEQ multiplex PCR, and its TCRdb copy is limited to in-frame clones, with some not included. The sample yields around 200,000 clones, around four fifths seen once. V shed 1 base and J 6 bases; nucleotides not matched to a gene: 5. The CDR3 has 16 amino acids. Germline V gives CDR1 MGHRA, CDR2 YSYEKL. The source is a woman in her thirties or forties with acute or convalescent COVID-19. The chain has TRBV4-1 and TRBJ2-3; TRBD2 matches 12 bases. The sample consisted of peripheral blood. CDR3 nucleotides: TGCGCCAGCAGCCAAGTCGGACTAGCGGGGTGGGATACGCAGTATTTT. Protein: CASSQVGLAGWDTQYF.